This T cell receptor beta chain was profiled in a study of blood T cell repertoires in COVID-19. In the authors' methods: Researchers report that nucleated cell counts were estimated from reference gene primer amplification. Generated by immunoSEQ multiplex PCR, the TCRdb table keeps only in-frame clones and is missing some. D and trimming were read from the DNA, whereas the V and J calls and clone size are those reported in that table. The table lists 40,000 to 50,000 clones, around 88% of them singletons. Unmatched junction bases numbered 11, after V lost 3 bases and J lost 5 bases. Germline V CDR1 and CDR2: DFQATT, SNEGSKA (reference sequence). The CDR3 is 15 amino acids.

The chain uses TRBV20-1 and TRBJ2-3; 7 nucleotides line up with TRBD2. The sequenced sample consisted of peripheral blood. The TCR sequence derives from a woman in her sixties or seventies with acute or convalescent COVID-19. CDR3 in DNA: TGCAGTGCTAGTTCCTTGGCGGGAGCCGGAGATACGCAGTATTTT. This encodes CSASSLAGAGDTQYF.